The clone carrying this T cell receptor beta chain was found a few times. Its matching antigen is unknown. Researchers reported sorting CD4+ naive, central memory, regulatory and stem cell-like memory cells via CD45RO/CCR7/CD25/CD127/CD95/CD27. Every isolated RNA sample was fully reverse transcribed, so sequencing captured expressed TCRB transcripts. Here immunoSEQ multiplex PCR was the method, and the copy in TCRdb shows in-frame clones only, minus some. This repertoire shows more than 8,500 clones, more than 75% found once; its top ten account for more than 1.3%. The data were taken from a study of beta chain features in type 1 diabetes. The CDR3 is made up of 14 amino acids. V was cut by 5 bases and J by 8 bases, with 17 bases left in between. The germline CDR1 and CDR2 sequences are SGHDT and YYEEEE. Findings and limits, study-wide: Shortening of TCRB CDR3s, moderate but significant, appeared in all four CD4+ subsets of Type 1 diabetes patients.

The origin of this receptor is a woman between 18 and 30 years old in good health. This rearrangement joins TRBV5-6 to TRBJ2-1; D remains ambiguous. Sample: Tregs from blood. This CDR3 reads CASRHYARGYEQFF. The CDR3 DNA follows: TGTGCCAGCAGGCACTACGCCCGAGGATATGAGCAGTTCTTC.